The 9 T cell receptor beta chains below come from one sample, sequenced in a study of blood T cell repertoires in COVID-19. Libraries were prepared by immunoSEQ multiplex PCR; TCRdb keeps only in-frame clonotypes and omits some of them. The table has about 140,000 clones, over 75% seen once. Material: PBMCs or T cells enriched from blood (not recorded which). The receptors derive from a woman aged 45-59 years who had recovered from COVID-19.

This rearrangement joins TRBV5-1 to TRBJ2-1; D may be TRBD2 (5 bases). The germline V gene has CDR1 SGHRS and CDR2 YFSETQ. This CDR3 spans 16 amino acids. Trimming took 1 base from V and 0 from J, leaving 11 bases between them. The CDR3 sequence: CASSLSGSHSYNEQFF. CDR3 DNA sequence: TGCGCCAGCAGCTTGTCGGGGTCCCACTCCTACAATGAGCAGTTCTTC.

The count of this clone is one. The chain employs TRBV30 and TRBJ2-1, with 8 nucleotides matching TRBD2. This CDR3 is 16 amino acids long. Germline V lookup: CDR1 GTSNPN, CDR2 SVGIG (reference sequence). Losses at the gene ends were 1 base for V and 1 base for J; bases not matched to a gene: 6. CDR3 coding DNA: TGTGCCTGGAGTGGAGGCAGCGGGAGTTCCTACAATGAGCAGTTCTTC. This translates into CAWSGGSGSSYNEQFF.

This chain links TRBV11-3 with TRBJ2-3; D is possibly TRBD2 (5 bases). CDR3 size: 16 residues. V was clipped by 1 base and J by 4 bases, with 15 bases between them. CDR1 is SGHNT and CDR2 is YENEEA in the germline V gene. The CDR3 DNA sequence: TGTGCCAGCAGCTTAGTTCCTAGCCCCGGTTCAGATACGCAGTATTTT. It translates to CASSLVPSPGSDTQYF.

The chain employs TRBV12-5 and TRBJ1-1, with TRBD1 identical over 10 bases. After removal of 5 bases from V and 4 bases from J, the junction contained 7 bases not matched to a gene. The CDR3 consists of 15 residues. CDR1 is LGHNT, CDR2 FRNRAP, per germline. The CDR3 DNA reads TGTGCTAGTGGTCGGGCCGGGACAGGGGTCACTGAAGCTTTCTTT. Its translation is CASGRAGTGVTEAFF.

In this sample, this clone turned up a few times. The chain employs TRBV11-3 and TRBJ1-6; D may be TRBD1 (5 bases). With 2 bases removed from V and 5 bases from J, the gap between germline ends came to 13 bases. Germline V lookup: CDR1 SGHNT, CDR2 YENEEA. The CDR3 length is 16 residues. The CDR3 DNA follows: TGTGCCAGCAGCTTACGTCAGGGTTTCAATAATTCACCCCTCCACTTT. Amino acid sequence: CASSLRQGFNNSPLHF. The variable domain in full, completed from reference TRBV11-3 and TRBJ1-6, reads EAGVVQSPRYKIIEKKQPVAFWCNPISGHNTLYWYLQNLGQGPELLIRYENEEAVDDSQLPKDRFSAERLKGVDSTLKIQPAELGDSAVYLCASSLRQGFNNSPLHFGNGTRLTVT.

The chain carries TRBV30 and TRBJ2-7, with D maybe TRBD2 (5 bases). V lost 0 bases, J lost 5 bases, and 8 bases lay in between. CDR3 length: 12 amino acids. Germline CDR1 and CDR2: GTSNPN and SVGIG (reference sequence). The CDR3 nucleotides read TGTGCCTGGAGTGTATCGGGGAACGAGCAGTACTTC. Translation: CAWSVSGNEQYF.

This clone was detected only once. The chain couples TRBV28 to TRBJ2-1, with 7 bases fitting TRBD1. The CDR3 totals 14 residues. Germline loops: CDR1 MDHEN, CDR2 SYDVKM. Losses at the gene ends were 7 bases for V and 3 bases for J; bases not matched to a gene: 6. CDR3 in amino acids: CASMPGQSYNEQFF. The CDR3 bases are TGTGCCAGCATGCCGGGACAGAGCTACAATGAGCAGTTCTTC.

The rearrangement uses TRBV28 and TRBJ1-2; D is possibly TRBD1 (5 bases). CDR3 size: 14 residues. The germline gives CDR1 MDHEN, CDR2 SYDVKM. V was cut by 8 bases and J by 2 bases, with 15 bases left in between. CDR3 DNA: TGTGCCAGCGCATGGAGGGGTTCGAACTATGGCTACACCTTC. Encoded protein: CASAWRGSNYGYTF.

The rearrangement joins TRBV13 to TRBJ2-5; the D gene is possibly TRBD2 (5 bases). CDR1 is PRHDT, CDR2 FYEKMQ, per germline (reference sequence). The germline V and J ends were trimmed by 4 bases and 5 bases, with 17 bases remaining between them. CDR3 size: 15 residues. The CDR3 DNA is TGTGCCAGCAGCTACGGGATCAATGGGCGGGAGACCCAGTACTTC. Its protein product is CASSYGINGRETQYF.